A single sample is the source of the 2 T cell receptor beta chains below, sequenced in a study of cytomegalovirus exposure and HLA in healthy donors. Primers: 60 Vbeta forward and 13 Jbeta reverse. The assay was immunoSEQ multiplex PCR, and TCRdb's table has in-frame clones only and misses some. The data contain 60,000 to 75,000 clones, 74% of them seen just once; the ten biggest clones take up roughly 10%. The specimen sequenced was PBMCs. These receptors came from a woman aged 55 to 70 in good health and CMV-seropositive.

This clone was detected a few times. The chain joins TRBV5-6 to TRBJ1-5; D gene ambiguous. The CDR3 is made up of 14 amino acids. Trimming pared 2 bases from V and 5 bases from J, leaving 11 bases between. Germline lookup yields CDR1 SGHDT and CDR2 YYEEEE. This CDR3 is CASSFWRADQPQHF. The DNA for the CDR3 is TGTGCCAGCAGCTTTTGGCGGGCAGATCAGCCCCAGCATTTT.

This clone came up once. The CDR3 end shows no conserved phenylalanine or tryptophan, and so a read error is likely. In DNA form, the CDR3 reads TGTGCCAGCAGCGTAGGGACGGGGGGGATGGATACGCAGTATGTT. Its protein product is CASSVGTGGMDTQYV. V gene TRBV9 combines with J gene TRBJ2-3; 8 bases align to TRBD2. CDR1 is SGDLS and CDR2 is YYNGEE in the germline V gene. J was trimmed by 6 bases and V by 0 bases; bases with no gene match: 6. The CDR3 runs to 15 residues.